Listed below are T cell receptor beta chains from one sample, sequenced in a study of T cell clones after liver transplantation. Profiling relied on immunoSEQ multiplex PCR, and the TCRdb table lists in-frame clones only, not all of them. The top ten hold approximately 3% of the sample, which has 20,000 to 30,000 clones, roughly 69% seen once. This specimen was CD4+ T cells from blood, taken before liver transplant. These TCRs come from a human donor who received a liver transplant. Each CDR3 is given with its conserved first and last residue. D genes are given only for firm matches. Size values are once, few and many counts, or a class for expanded clones, and some rows have none.

CDR3	DNA	length	D	size	V	J
CASSSELNTEAFF	TGCGCCAGCAGCTCGGAATTGAACACTGAAGCTTTCTTT	13	NA	NA	TRBV5-1	TRBJ1-1
CASSDANRGETQYF	TGTGCCAGCAGTGATGCTAACAGGGGAGAGACCCAGTACTTC	14	TRBD1	once	TRBV2	TRBJ2-5
CASSNRGGNTIYF	TGTGCCAGCAGCAACAGGGGTGGAAACACCATATATTTT	13	TRBD1	NA	TRBV7-9	TRBJ1-3
CASSLDQSGSGSNNEQFF	TGTGCCAGCAGCTTAGATCAAAGTGGGAGCGGGAGTAACAATGAGCAGTTCTTC	18	TRBD2	NA	TRBV11-3	TRBJ2-1
CASSTSGVGADTQYF	TGCGCCAGCAGCACTAGCGGGGTCGGGGCAGATACGCAGTATTTT	15	TRBD2	NA	TRBV5-1	TRBJ2-3
CASSPRNAGELFF	TGTGCCAGCTCACCACGCAATGCCGGGGAGCTGTTTTTT	13	NA	NA	TRBV18	TRBJ2-2
CASSDLLGQAWAETQYF	TGTGCCAGCAGCGACCTCTTGGGACAGGCTTGGGCGGAGACCCAGTACTTC	17	TRBD1	NA	TRBV5-6	TRBJ2-5
CASSTRPRGQGDNEQFF	TGCGCCAGCAGCACAAGGCCGCGGGGACAGGGAGACAATGAGCAGTTCTTC	17	TRBD1	few	TRBV5-1	TRBJ2-1
CASSWGTDTDTQYF	TGTGCCAGCAGTTGGGGGACAGACACAGATACGCAGTATTTT	14	TRBD1	NA	TRBV28	TRBJ2-3
CASSASTDTQYF	TGTGCCAGCAGCGCCAGCACAGATACGCAGTATTTT	12	NA	few	TRBV6-1	TRBJ2-3
CASSLDLGLGGETQYF	TGCGCCAGCAGCTTGGATCTCGGTTTAGGGGGTGAGACCCAGTACTTC	16	NA	NA	TRBV5-1	TRBJ2-5
CASSQPDLGFTYNEQFF	TGCGCCAGCAGCCAGCCAGATTTGGGTTTCACCTACAATGAGCAGTTCTTC	17	NA	NA	TRBV4-1	TRBJ2-1
CASSLTDENTEAFF	TGTGCCAGCAGCTTAACGGATGAAAACACTGAAGCTTTCTTT	14	NA	NA	TRBV7-9	TRBJ1-1
CASSSQGPGVGNTIYF	TGTGCCAGCAGTTCACAGGGACCCGGAGTTGGAAACACCATATATTTT	16	NA	NA	TRBV6-5	TRBJ1-3